The present T cell receptor beta chain was sequenced within a study of metastatic and nonmetastatic thyroid tumors. Whole-study context: Peripheral blood and tumor or nodule samples from malignant and benign thyroid patients were compared. Study findings and constraints: Versus benign nodules, malignant thyroid tumors reportedly had significantly higher TCR beta diversity, in blood and tumor.

Methods used by the authors: A papillary thyroid cancer distant-metastasis classifier was built from CDR3 differences across clinicopathological groups. TCRdb reassembled clones from the PCR reads with MiXCR. TCRdb, rather than the study authors, made the V and J calls. The sample holds 35,000 to 45,000 clones, over 10% seen once. This clone was recorded many times. Its antigen is still unknown. No patient received treatment before thyroid surgery. Input material: blood. The receptor was isolated from a male donor with papillary thyroid cancer or a benign thyroid nodule (not recorded which). Some clones in this sample may be carry-over from other donors' samples.

CDR3 loop: CASSRTVNNEQFF. CDR3 DNA: TGTGCCAGCAGCCGGACAGTTAACAATGAGCAGTTCTTC. V usage is TRBV12-3 or TRBV12-4 and J usage is TRBJ2-1, with a weak D call TRBD1 (6 bases). The CDR3 consists of 13 residues. V shed 6 bases and J shed 5 bases, with 11 bases lying between them.